This T cell receptor (beta chain) was profiled in a study of CD8+ T cells in alopecia areata. Losses at the gene ends were 5 bases for V and 4 bases for J; bases not matched to a gene: 18. The CDR3 extends over 19 amino acids. Germline CDR1 is SGHAT and CDR2 is FQNNGV. This clone was counted a few times. cDNA serving as the sequencing template came from extracted, reverse transcribed RNA. Data came from immunoSEQ multiplex PCR; TCRdb stores just in-frame clones and leaves some out. The sample has 150,000 to 200,000 clones; 45% to 60% are singletons. Material: CD4+ T cells sorted from blood. This sequence originates from a human donor in good health. The rearrangement joins TRBV11-2 to TRBJ2-5; 11 bases map to TRBD1. The CDR3 coding sequence is TGTGCCAGCAGCGCTAGGAGGGGACAGGGGGGACGCAGTCGAGAGACCCAGTACTTC. It encodes CASSARRGQGGRSRETQYF.